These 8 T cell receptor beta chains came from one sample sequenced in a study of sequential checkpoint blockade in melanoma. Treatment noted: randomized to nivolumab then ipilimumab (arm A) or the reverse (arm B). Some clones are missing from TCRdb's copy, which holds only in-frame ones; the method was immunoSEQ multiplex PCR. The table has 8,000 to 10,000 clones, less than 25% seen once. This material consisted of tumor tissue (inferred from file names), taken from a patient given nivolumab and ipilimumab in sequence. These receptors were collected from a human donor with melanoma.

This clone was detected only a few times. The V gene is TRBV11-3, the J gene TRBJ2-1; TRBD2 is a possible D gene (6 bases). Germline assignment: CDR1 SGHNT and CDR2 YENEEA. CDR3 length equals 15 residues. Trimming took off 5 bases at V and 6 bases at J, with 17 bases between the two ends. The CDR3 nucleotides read TGTGCCAGCAGCCCCCGGCGGGAAGGAGTCAATGAGCAGTTCTTC. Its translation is CASSPRREGVNEQFF. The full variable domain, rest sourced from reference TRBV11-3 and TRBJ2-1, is EAGVVQSPRYKIIEKKQPVAFWCNPISGHNTLYWYLQNLGQGPELLIRYENEEAVDDSQLPKDRFSAERLKGVDSTLKIQPAELGDSAVYLCASSPRREGVNEQFFGPGTRLTVL.

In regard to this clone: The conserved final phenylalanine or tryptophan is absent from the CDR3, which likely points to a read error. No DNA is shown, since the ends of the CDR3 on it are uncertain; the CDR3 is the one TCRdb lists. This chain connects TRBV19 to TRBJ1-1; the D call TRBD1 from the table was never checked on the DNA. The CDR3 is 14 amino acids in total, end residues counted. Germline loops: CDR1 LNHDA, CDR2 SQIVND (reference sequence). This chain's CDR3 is CASSTFDRGTEASS.

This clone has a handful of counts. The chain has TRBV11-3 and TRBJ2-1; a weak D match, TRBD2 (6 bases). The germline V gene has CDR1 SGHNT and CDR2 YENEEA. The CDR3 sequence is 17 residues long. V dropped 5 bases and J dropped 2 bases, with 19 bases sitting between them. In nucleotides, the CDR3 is TGTGCCAGCAGCCCCCACCGGGGTAGCGGAACCTACAATGAGCAGTTCTTC. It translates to CASSPHRGSGTYNEQFF.

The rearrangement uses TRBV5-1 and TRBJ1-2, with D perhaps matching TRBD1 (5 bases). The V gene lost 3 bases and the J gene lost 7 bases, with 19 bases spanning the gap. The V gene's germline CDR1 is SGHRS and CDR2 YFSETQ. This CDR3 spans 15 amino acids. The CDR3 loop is CASSSDVNRFGGYTF. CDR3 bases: TGCGCCAGCAGCTCCGATGTGAACAGGTTTGGTGGCTACACCTTC.

Here the CDR3 DNA reads TGTGCCAGCGGATATGGACTAGCTAAGAGCTCCTACGAGCAGTACTTC. Translated, it gives CASGYGLAKSSYEQYF. The chain is built from TRBV28 and TRBJ2-7, with 8 bases lining up with TRBD2. Losses at the gene ends were 8 bases for V and 0 bases for J; bases not matched to a gene: 12. CDR3 length: 16 amino acids. CDR1 is MDHEN and CDR2 is SYDVKM in the germline V gene.

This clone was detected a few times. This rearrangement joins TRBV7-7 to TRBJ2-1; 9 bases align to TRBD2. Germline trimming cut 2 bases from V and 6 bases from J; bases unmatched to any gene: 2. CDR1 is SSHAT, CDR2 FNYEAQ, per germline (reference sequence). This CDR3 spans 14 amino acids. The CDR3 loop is CASSLSGLANEQFF. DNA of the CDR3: TGTGCCAGCAGCTTATCGGGACTAGCCAATGAGCAGTTCTTC.

This CDR3 is CASSYYDRGGNTIYF. CDR3 nucleotides: TGTGCCAGCAGTTACTACGACAGGGGTGGAAACACCATATATTTT. The chain links TRBV6-8 to TRBJ1-3; 8 positions match TRBD1. Germline V gene lookup returns CDR1 MNHGY and CDR2 SAAAGT. Trimming took 1 base from V and 3 from J; bases not matched to a gene: 2. This CDR3 is built from 15 residues.

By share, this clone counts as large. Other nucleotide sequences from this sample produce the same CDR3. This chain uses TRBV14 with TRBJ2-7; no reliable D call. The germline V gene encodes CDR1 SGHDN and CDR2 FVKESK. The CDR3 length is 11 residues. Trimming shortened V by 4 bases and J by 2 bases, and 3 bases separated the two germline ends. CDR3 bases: TGTGCCAGCAGCCTGACCTACGAGCAGTACTTC. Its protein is CASSLTYEQYF.